This T cell receptor (beta chain) was profiled in a study of beta chain features in type 1 diabetes. The wider study: Healthy donors and patients showed comparable age, gender and cell yields. Study results and limitations: Healthy donors had naive, central memory and Treg TCRB repertoires that appeared less similar than those seen among patients.

Sorted populations were all over 98% pure. Expressed TCRB transcripts were sequenced because the entire RNA isolate underwent reverse transcription. Measured with immunoSEQ multiplex PCR; TCRdb has only the in-frame clones, and not every one. The sample has almost 350,000 clones, under 8.5% seen once. V was shortened by 3 bases and J by 3 bases, with 6 bases between the two germline ends. The CDR3 runs to 12 residues. The germline V gene has CDR1 KGHSH and CDR2 LQKENI. Only a few counts were recorded for this clone. As yet, its antigen is unknown. This TCR came from a woman aged 18 to 35 in good health. Sequenced: central memory CD4+ T cells from blood. The rearrangement uses TRBV18 and TRBJ2-7; D gene unclear. CDR3 loop: CASSPSLYEQYF. Written as DNA, the CDR3 is TGTGCCAGCTCACCCTCCCTCTACGAGCAGTACTTC.